A selection of T cell receptor beta chains follows, all from one sample in a study of radiation and T cells in renal cell carcinoma. Method: immunoSEQ multiplex PCR; TCRdb's copy keeps in-frame clones and lacks some. The sample consists of about 47,000 clones, around three quarters of them appearing once. Sequenced here: blood, sampled from a patient whose treatment included radiotherapy and nephrectomy. The source is a woman in her 70s with renal cell carcinoma. Each CDR3 is given with its conserved first and last residue. D genes are given only for firm matches. Clone size is shown for a subset of rows, as once, few, many or a class of expanded clone.

D gene	clone size	V gene	J gene	CDR3 length	CDR3 DNA	CDR3 protein
TRBD2	-	TRBV9	TRBJ2-1	15	TGTGCCAGCAGCGCAACTAGCGGGGGGGCCTGGGAGCAGTTCTTC	CASSATSGGAWEQFF
-	-	TRBV9	TRBJ1-4	17	TGTGCCAGCACTGTAGCCCCTGAGGGGCCATGGGGTGAAAAACTGTTTTTT	CASTVAPEGPWGEKLFF
-	-	TRBV27	TRBJ1-5	14	TGTGCCAGCAGTTTACAGGGCGGCAATCAGCCCCAGCATTTT	CASSLQGGNQPQHF
-	-	TRBV4-2	TRBJ2-7	15	TGTGCCAGCAGCCCAGACAGGGAGGCTTTTTACGAGCAGTACTTC	CASSPDREAFYEQYF
-	-	TRBV5-5	TRBJ1-1	14	TGTGCCAGCAGCCCAGGCGGAGGGATTGGAGAAGCTTTCTTT	CASSPGGGIGEAFF
TRBD1	-	TRBV19	TRBJ2-2	14	TGTGCCAGTAGTCCCCACAGGGGGACCGGGGAGCTGTTTTTT	CASSPHRGTGELFF
TRBD2	few	TRBV5-1	TRBJ2-7	15	TGCGCCAGCAGCTTCAGCGGGAGCAAATCGGGCGAGCAGTACTTC	CASSFSGSKSGEQYF
-	-	TRBV9	TRBJ2-3	15	TGTGCCAGCAGCGTTGGACTCGCTAGCACAGATACGCAGTATTTT	CASSVGLASTDTQYF
TRBD2	-	TRBV11-1	TRBJ2-1	16	TGTGCCAGCAGCGTGTTGACTAGCGGAAGCCGCCATGAGCAGTTCTTC	CASSVLTSGSRHEQFF
TRBD1	-	TRBV9	TRBJ2-1	13	TGTGCCAGCAGCTCCAGGGACAGTAATGAGCAGTTCTTC	CASSSRDSNEQFF
TRBD1	-	TRBV28	TRBJ1-4	13	TGTGCCAGCAGGACAGGGGGGTATGAAAAACTGTTTTTT	CASRTGGYEKLFF
TRBD2	-	TRBV5-1	TRBJ2-3	17	TGCGCCAGCAGCAGTGGACTAGCGGGAGTTCGAGCAGATACGCAGTATTTT	CASSSGLAGVRADTQYF
-	-	TRBV7-8	TRBJ2-3	15	TGTGCCAGCAGCCGAGAGGCGCGGAACACAGATACGCAGTATTTT	CASSREARNTDTQYF
-	-	TRBV21-1	TRBJ1-1	15	TGTGCCGGGTTACAGGTCCCGGGGGTGAACACTGAAGCTTTCTTT	CAGLQVPGVNTEAFF
TRBD1	-	TRBV7-8	TRBJ1-1	14	TGTGCCAGCAGCTTAGGACAGGGGTACACTGAAGCTTTCTTT	CASSLGQGYTEAFF
-	-	TRBV6-5	TRBJ1-1	12	TGTGCCACCAAAGTGGGGCTTACTGAAGCTTTCTTT	CATKVGLTEAFF
-	-	TRBV6-1	TRBJ1-4	14	TGTGCCAGCAGTGAACAACAGGGCCTTGAAAAACTGTTTTTT	CASSEQQGLEKLFF
-	-	TRBV30	TRBJ2-5	14	TGTGCCTGGAGTGTATCGGGGGTCGGGGAGACCCAGTACTTC	CAWSVSGVGETQYF
TRBD1	-	TRBV4-3	TRBJ1-3	15	TGCGCCAGCAGATCAGACAGGGGAGCTGGAAACACCATATATTTT	CASRSDRGAGNTIYF
TRBD1	-	TRBV15	TRBJ2-1	15	TGTGCCACCAGCAAGAGCCGGGACAGGGCTGCTGAGCAGTTCTTC	CATSKSRDRAAEQFF
TRBD1	once	TRBV6-6	TRBJ2-7	13	TGTGCCAGCAGTTACCAGACAGGGAACGAGCAGTACTTC	CASSYQTGNEQYF
TRBD1	-	TRBV7-2	TRBJ1-5	14	TGTGCCAGCAGCCCGGGACAGGGGAATCAGCCCCAGCATTTT	CASSPGQGNQPQHF
TRBD2	-	TRBV11-3	TRBJ2-5	16	TGTGCCAGCAGCCACGGGACTAGCGGGGGGTTCGAGACCCAGTACTTC	CASSHGTSGGFETQYF
TRBD1	-	TRBV5-1	TRBJ1-5	15	TGCGCCAGCAGCTTGGGGACAGGGGCTGGTCAGCCCCAGCATTTT	CASSLGTGAGQPQHF
TRBD1	-	TRBV6-5	TRBJ1-6	14	TGTGCCAGCATGACAGGGGGAAATAATTCACCCCTCCACTTT	CASMTGGNNSPLHF
-	-	TRBV19	TRBJ2-2	12	TGTGCCAGTAGACCGACCCCCGGGGAGCTGTTTTTT	CASRPTPGELFF
-	-	TRBV5-1	TRBJ2-2	17	TGCGCCAGCAGCTTGACTCCCCCGGGACAGAACACCGGGGAGCTGTTTTTT	CASSLTPPGQNTGELFF
-	-	TRBV7-8	TRBJ2-7	14	TGTGCCAGCAGCTTAGGCGGACAGAACTACGAGCAGTACTTC	CASSLGGQNYEQYF
-	few	TRBV5-5	TRBJ1-1	13	TGTGCCAGCAGCGTTCAGGGAAGCACTGAAGCTTTCTTT	CASSVQGSTEAFF